This TCR beta chain was identified in a study of blood T cells in healthy people across ages. General observations from the study: TCR beta diversity, measured per million T cells, fell in a roughly linear way with age.

Donors each provided around 10 milliliters of peripheral blood. As for this clonotype: The antigen is unknown.

Primers used in a second PCR of roughly 7 to 12 cycles were a sample-barcoded 5' primer and a J-beta primer mix. MiXCR, applied by TCRdb to the 5' RACE reads, yields one record per CDR3 protein. The sample consists of more than 650,000 distinct CDR3 sequences, 22% of them appearing once. This TCR was recovered from a man between 65 and 80 years old in good health. The sequenced material came from blood.

As DNA, the CDR3 is TGTGCCAGCAGCCATATCTCGAGGGTCTCTGGGGCCAACGTCCTGACTTTC. Protein sequence: CASSHISRVSGANVLTF. The chain carries TRBV6-1 and TRBJ2-6; weak D call: TRBD2 (5 bases). Trimming pared 6 bases from V and 0 bases from J, leaving 15 bases between. Per germline, CDR1 MNHNS and CDR2 SASEGT. CDR3 length equals 17 residues.